Described below is a single T cell receptor beta chain sequence and its context. Its antigen is unidentified. Amplification by 5'RACE using constant-segment primers produced TCR alpha and TCR beta cDNA libraries that carried sample barcodes and UMIs. One entry per CDR3 protein results from TCRdb running MiXCR on the 5' RACE reads. The sample shows approximately 40,000 distinct CDR3 sequences, roughly 11% of them seen only once. The sample originates from a study of T-cell memory formation after mild COVID-19. Study observations and caveats: Most CD4+ clones that shrank were in CM and EM, while CD8+ ones turned up in EMRA.

Deletions cut 3 bases from V and 4 bases from J, with 12 bases between. CDR3 length equals 14 residues. Per germline, CDR1 SGHVS and CDR2 FNYEAQ. This receptor was obtained from a man aged 18 to 30 who had mild COVID-19 (a few samples of this study predate the infection). Cell type and time point are not known. The sequencing input was PBMCs or a T cell subset sorted from them (not recorded which). V usage is TRBV7-6 and J usage is TRBJ1-1; D is possibly TRBD1 (6 bases). CDR3 in DNA: TGTGCCAGCAGCTTGGGCAGGGGTGGCACTGAAGCTTTCTTT. This translates into CASSLGRGGTEAFF.